This T cell receptor (beta chain) originates from a study of blood T cell repertoires in COVID-19. Repertoires were generated with immunoSEQ multiplex PCR, while TCRdb's copy carries only in-frame clones and drops some. Altogether some 150,000 clones are present, around four fifths being singletons, with the ten largest covering roughly 4.5%. Germline V CDR1 and CDR2: SGHVS, FQNEAQ. With 3 bases clipped from V and 8 bases from J, the junction kept 11 bases outside the gene matches. CDR3 length: 15 residues. The sample taken for sequencing was PBMCs or T cells enriched from blood (not recorded which). The origin of this receptor is a woman aged 45-60 years who had recovered from COVID-19. This chain links TRBV7-8 with TRBJ1-1; TRBD1 agrees at 8 bases. This chain's CDR3 is CASSFRWDRRQEAFF. CDR3 DNA: TGTGCCAGCAGCTTCCGATGGGACAGGAGGCAGGAAGCTTTCTTT.